What follows are 7 T cell receptor beta chains derived from one specimen sequenced in a study of beta chain features in type 1 diabetes. The authors reverse transcribed all of the isolated RNA, so sequencing captured expressed TCRB transcripts. The data were produced by immunoSEQ multiplex PCR, yet TCRdb's version contains in-frame clones alone and is incomplete. The sample contains about 150,000 clones, approximately 12% of which appear only once. The material sequenced was central memory CD4+ T cells from blood. The receptor source for this set is a man aged 18 to 35 in good health.

This clone came up a few times. This chain uses TRBV15 with TRBJ2-7, with D hard to call. The V end lost 3 bases, the J end lost 3 bases, and 6 bases lay between the germline ends. Looked up from germline, CDR1 is LNHNV and CDR2 is YYDKDF (reference sequence). The CDR3 is 12 amino acids. The CDR3 DNA sequence: TGTGCCACCAGCAGGCCAGGCTACGAGCAGTACTTC. Protein sequence: CATSRPGYEQYF.

This clone was detected only a few times. The genes are TRBV13 and TRBJ2-2; no firm D call. The germline CDR1 and CDR2 sequences are PRHDT and FYEKMQ (reference sequence). Trimming stripped 0 bases from V and 6 bases from J, with 2 bases between. The CDR3 consists of 12 residues. CDR3 DNA sequence: TGTGCCAGCAGCTTAGGACCCGGGGAGCTGTTTTTT. Its translation is CASSLGPGELFF. Full variable domain (rest looked up from reference TRBV13 and TRBJ2-2): AAGVIQSPRHLIKEKRETATLKCYPIPRHDTVYWYQQGPGQDPQFLISFYEKMQSDKGSIPDRFSAQQFSDYHSELNMSSLELGDSALYFCASSLGPGELFFGEGSRLTVL.

V usage is TRBV5-1 and J usage is TRBJ2-3; 7 bases line up with TRBD2. The CDR3 totals 14 residues. V was clipped by 3 bases and J by 2 bases; unmatched bases: 3. Germline V gene data show CDR1 as SGHRS and CDR2 as YFSETQ. The chain's CDR3 is CASSSGLLTDTQYF. The CDR3 coding sequence is TGCGCCAGCAGCTCGGGACTACTCACAGATACGCAGTATTTT.

J is TRBJ1-5 and V is TRBV10-3; D is unclear. The CDR3 extends over 13 amino acids. The ends were cut back, 6 bases at V and 4 bases at J, with 10 bases in the middle. Germline CDR1 reads ENHRY; CDR2 reads SYGVKD. Here the CDR3 reads CAISSQSNQPQHF. CDR3 DNA sequence: TGTGCCATCAGCTCGCAGTCGAATCAGCCCCAGCATTTT.

V usage is TRBV7-2 and J usage is TRBJ1-2; D is perhaps TRBD1 (5 bases). The V end was cut by 3 bases, the J end by 2 bases, with 7 bases between. CDR3 size: 13 residues. CDR1 is SGHTA and CDR2 is FQGNSA in the germline V gene. DNA for the CDR3: TGTGCCAGCAGCTTGGGACGGAACTATGGCTACACCTTC. Translation gives CASSLGRNYGYTF.

This chain links TRBV29-1 with TRBJ1-1; D is possibly TRBD1 (5 bases). The CDR3 runs 16 residues. Trimming cost V 4 bases and J 0 bases, with 18 bases left between them. In germline, CDR1 is SQVTM, CDR2 ANQGSEA. CDR3 DNA: TGCAGCGTTGTTGGTGGACAAGTCTTCATGAACACTGAAGCTTTCTTT. Its translation: CSVVGGQVFMNTEAFF. Full variable domain (rest looked up from reference TRBV29-1 and TRBJ1-1): SAVISQKPSRDICQRGTSLTIQCQVDSQVTMMFWYRQQPGQSLTLIATANQGSEATYESGFVIDKFPISRPNLTFSTLTVSNMSPEDSSIYLCSVVGGQVFMNTEAFFGQGTRLTVV.

V and J are TRBV9 and TRBJ2-3; tentatively, D is TRBD1 (6 bases). Germline CDR1 is SGDLS and CDR2 is YYNGEE. Trimming cost V 3 bases and J 0 bases, with 11 bases left between them. CDR3 size: 15 residues. CDR3 DNA: TGTGCCAGCAGCGCACAGGGTGGGAGCACAGATACGCAGTATTTT. Its translation: CASSAQGGSTDTQYF. Looking up the rest from reference TRBV9 and TRBJ2-3 gives the full variable domain: DSGVTQTPKHLITATGQRVTLRCSPRSGDLSVYWYQQSLDQGLQFLIQYYNGEERAKGNILERFSAQQFPDLHSELNLSSLELGDSALYFCASSAQGGSTDTQYFGPGTRLTVL.